This T cell receptor beta chain was obtained from a study of CD8 T cell repertoires and HIV-1 epitope variants (dated by TCRdb to the early 2020s). Study-wide context: Twenty-five peptides representing autologous and known Gag and Nef epitope variants were each used to stimulate T cells in separate culture wells. The epitopes tested covered three Gag epitope families plus Nef HW9 and YT9. The cultures were grown for ten to eleven days in IMDM with gentamicin, and half of the media was changed on days 3 and 7 with IL-2, IL-7 and IL-15 added. An aliquot of 1M T cells was saved as an uncultured baseline condition, separate from the approximately 75 T cell cultures. T cells were enriched using the EasySep Human T Cell Enrichment Kit and then co-cultured with an equal number of autologous T cell-negative cells acting as antigen-presenting cells. A CMV, EBV and flu peptide pool, the Ebola AY9 epitope as negative control, and a no-peptide well were included as control conditions. A total of about 83 T cell cultures were run, with each culture condition performed in triplicate except for one peptide, which was performed in duplicate. What the authors observed across the whole study: A handful of clonotypes recognized the Nef KF9 family and one clonotype recognized the HW9 family, while no responses were seen to the TAALDMSHF plasma variant. About nine antigen-specific TCR beta clonotypes were identified, of which more than five appeared to be cross-reactive for autologous or known escape epitope variants. The assay identified only TCR beta chains and indicated proliferation in response to antigen, without indicating T cell function or cytokine profile.

The EasySep Human CD8+ T Cell Enrichment Kit was used on day 10 to isolate CD8+ T cells from every culture. The CDR3, cysteine through phenylalanine, is 14 amino acids long. Left in the record is the CDR3 DNA by itself, 42 bases read in frame from the first base. V loses 7 bases at its end and J loses 2 bases; junction bases beyond the gene matches: 6. CDR1 MNHNY and CDR2 SVGAGI were looked up in the germline V gene (reference sequence). Sequencing of TCR beta CDR3 regions was done on the immunoSEQ platform at survey depth. The QIAamp DNA micro kit was used to extract genomic DNA from every cultured and uncultured CD8+ T cell population. In the original analysis: Any sample with under 5,000 productive reads was excluded, and this exclusion removed about 7% of the roughly 75 cultures stimulated with HIV peptides. A MANAFEST web app trimmed sequences to CDR3 and removed nonproductive sequences, CDR3s under 5 amino acids, and those not starting C or ending F/W. Clonotypes were classified as antigen-specific only if expansion was observed in at least 2 of 3 replicates versus the no-peptide control at FDR 0.01, only within one epitope family. Specific clonotypes also needed at least fivefold higher frequency than in wells stimulated with peptides from other epitope families. What TCRdb holds here is the immuneACCESS table cut down to in-frame rearrangements. Part of the clones is not present; checked against another copy, under half of the missing clones reflect an unresolved V gene, and the others are unexplained. That table supplies the V and J calls and clone size; D and trimming were determined from the DNA. The sample contains thousands of clones, about 69% of them found a single time. Jointly, the top ten make up 40% to 50% of the sample.

About this clone itself: Which antigen it targets is not known. Nothing much larger sits one base from this clone, and base qualities are not available.

Specimen: cultured CD8+ T cells derived from PBMCs. The clonotype was recovered from a male donor with HIV. The chain is made from TRBV6-6 and TRBJ2-5; a stretch of 8 junction bases matches TRBD1. The DNA is as follows: TGTGCCAGCAAGGAGCGACAGGGGCAAGAGACCCAGTACTTC. It encodes CASKERQGQETQYF.